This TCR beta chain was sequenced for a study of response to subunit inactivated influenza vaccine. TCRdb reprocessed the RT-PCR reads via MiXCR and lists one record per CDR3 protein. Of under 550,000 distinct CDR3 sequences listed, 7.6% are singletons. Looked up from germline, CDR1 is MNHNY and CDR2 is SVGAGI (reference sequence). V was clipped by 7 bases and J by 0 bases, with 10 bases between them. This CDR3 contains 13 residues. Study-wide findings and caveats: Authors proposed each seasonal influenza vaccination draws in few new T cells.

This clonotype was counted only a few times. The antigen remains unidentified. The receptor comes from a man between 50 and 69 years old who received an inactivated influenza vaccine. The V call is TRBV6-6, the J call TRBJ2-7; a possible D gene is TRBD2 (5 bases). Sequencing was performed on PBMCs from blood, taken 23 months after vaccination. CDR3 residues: CASTTRGSYEQYF. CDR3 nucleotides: TGTGCCAGCACCACTCGGGGCTCCTACGAGCAGTACTTC.